These T cell receptor beta chains were read from a single sample in a study of cytotoxic CD8 clonotypes in ibrutinib-treated CLL. The table came from immunoSEQ multiplex PCR; TCRdb's copy has only in-frame clones and leaves some out. The table includes a few hundred thousand clones, 67% detected once. The sequencing used PBMCs, collected after 36 months of ibrutinib treatment. These receptor sequences come from a human donor with chronic lymphocytic leukemia. The CDR3 runs from the conserved cysteine through the conserved F or W. A D gene is named only where the DNA matches it firmly.

D gene,J gene,V gene,CDR3 protein
.,TRBJ2-5,TRBV5-5,CASSPPQEETQYF
.,TRBJ1-6,TRBV6-5,CASSYSAGMDSPLHF
.,TRBJ2-1,TRBV14,CASSPAPTPYNEQFF
.,TRBJ2-3,TRBV4-1,CASSQVEYTDTQYF
.,TRBJ1-1,TRBV7-3,CASSLSQVKGTAEAFF
.,TRBJ1-4,TRBV12-5,CASGRTVGEEKLFF
.,TRBJ2-3,TRBV4-1,CASSQGVATADTQYF
TRBD2,TRBJ2-7,TRBV5-1,CASSLAGGLIEGEQYF
.,TRBJ1-2,TRBV5-1,CASSLAGYGYTF
.,TRBJ2-2,TRBV6-5,CASRRHTGELFF
.,TRBJ2-7,TRBV5-1,CASSSGLLPYEQYF
.,TRBJ1-2,TRBV27,CASSLGYRSAKGYTF
.,TRBJ2-1,TRBV9,CASSVASYYNEQFF
.,TRBJ1-3,TRBV29-1,CGILVVGNTIYF
.,TRBJ2-3,TRBV28,CASSPPGVPDTQYF
.,TRBJ2-7,TRBV2,CASSGSRTSSYEQYF
.,TRBJ2-5,TRBV7-7,CASSYGGGEETQYF
.,TRBJ2-1,TRBV19,CASSMVQGSYNEQFF
.,TRBJ2-2,TRBV7-2,CASSDFVGANTGELFF
.,TRBJ2-7,TRBV7-9,CASSLRESAYEQYF
TRBD1,TRBJ1-5,TRBV10-3,CAIGTGYSNQPQHF
.,TRBJ2-3,TRBV7-8,CASSLKQSTDTQYF
TRBD1,TRBJ1-1,TRBV10-3,CAIREDRGPTEAFF
TRBD1,TRBJ1-5,TRBV7-2,CASSRNTGDQPQHF
TRBD2,TRBJ2-3,TRBV28,CASSFPGTSGRESTDTQYF
.,TRBJ2-7,TRBV27,CASSPKAALIVRWEQYF